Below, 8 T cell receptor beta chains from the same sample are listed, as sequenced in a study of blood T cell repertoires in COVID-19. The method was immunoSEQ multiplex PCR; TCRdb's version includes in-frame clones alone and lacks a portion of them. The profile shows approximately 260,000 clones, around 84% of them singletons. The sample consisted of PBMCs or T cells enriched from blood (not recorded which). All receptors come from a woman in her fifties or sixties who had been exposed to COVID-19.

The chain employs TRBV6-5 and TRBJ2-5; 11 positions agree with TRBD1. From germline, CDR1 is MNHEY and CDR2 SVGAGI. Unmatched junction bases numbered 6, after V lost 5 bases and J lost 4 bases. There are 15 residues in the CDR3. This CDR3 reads CASSPGQGGPETQYF. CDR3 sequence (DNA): TGTGCCAGCAGTCCGGGACAGGGGGGACCAGAGACCCAGTACTTC.

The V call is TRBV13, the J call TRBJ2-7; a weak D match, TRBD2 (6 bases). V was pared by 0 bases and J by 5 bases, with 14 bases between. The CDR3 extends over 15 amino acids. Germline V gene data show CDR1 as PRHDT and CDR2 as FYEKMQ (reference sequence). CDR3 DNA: TGTGCCAGCAGCTTAGGCGGGGACGGGGGTAACGAGCAGTACTTC. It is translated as CASSLGGDGGNEQYF.

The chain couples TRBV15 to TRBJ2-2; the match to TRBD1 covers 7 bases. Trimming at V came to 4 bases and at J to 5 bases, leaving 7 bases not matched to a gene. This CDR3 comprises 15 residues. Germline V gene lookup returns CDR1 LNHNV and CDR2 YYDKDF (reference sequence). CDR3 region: CATSTPRGRTGELFF. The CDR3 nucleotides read TGTGCCACCAGCACCCCTAGGGGGCGGACCGGGGAGCTGTTTTTT.

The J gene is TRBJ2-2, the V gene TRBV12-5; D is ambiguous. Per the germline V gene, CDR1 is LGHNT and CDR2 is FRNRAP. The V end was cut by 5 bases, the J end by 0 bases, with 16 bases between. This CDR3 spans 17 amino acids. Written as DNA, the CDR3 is TGTGCTAGTGGTCTCCCCCCGTCGCGAGCGAACACCGGGGAGCTGTTTTTT. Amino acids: CASGLPPSRANTGELFF.

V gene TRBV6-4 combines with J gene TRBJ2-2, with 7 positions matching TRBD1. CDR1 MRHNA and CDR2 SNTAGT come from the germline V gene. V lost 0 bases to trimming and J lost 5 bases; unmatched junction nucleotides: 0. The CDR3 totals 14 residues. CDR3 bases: TGTGCCAGCAGTGACTCGACAGGGACCGGGGAGCTGTTTTTT. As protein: CASSDSTGTGELFF.

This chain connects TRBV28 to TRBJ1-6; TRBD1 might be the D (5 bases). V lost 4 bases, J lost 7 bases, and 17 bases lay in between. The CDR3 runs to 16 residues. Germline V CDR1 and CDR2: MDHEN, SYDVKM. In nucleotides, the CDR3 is TGTGCCAGCAGTTCCCCTGTGGGGCAGTCAAATTCACCCCTCCACTTT. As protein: CASSSPVGQSNSPLHF.

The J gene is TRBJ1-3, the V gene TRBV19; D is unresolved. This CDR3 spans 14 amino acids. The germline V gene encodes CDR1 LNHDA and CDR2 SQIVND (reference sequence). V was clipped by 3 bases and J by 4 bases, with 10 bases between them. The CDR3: CASSMRTTGNTIYF. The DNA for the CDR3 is TGTGCCAGTAGTATGAGAACTACCGGAAACACCATATATTTT.

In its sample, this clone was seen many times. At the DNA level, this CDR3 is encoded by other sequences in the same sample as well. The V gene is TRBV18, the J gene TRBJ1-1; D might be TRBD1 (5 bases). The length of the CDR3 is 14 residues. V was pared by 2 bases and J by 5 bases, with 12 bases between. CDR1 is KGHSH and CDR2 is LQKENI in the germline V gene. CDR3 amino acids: CASSPEGVGTEAFF. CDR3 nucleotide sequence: TGTGCCAGCTCACCAGAAGGGGTCGGGACTGAAGCTTTCTTT.